This T cell receptor (beta chain) was identified in a study of blood T cell repertoires in COVID-19. The wider study: Researchers got acute and convalescent COVID-19 samples from the United States, Italy and Spain. From T cells, B-cell-depleted T cells, or PBMCs came the material, which was cDNA or gDNA.

In germline, CDR1 is SGHDT, CDR2 YYEEEE. The CDR3 contains 11 residues. In the authors' workflow: The assay estimated nucleated cells by amplifying reference gene primers. Generated by immunoSEQ multiplex PCR, the TCRdb table keeps only in-frame clones and is missing some. That table furnishes V, J and clone size, whereas the DNA furnished D and trimming. The table records 650,000 to 800,000 clones, over 80% of them present only once. With respect to this clone: The junction does not match germline at one end; this may be a read error.

The clonotype comes from a woman aged 18-29 years with acute or convalescent COVID-19. The chain couples TRBV5-6 to TRBJ2-7; D possibly corresponds to TRBD2 (5 bases). The sample taken for sequencing was peripheral blood. CDR3 region: CASSPTEGPNF. The DNA of the CDR3 is TGTGCCAGCAGCCCCACCGAGGGCCCGAACTTC.